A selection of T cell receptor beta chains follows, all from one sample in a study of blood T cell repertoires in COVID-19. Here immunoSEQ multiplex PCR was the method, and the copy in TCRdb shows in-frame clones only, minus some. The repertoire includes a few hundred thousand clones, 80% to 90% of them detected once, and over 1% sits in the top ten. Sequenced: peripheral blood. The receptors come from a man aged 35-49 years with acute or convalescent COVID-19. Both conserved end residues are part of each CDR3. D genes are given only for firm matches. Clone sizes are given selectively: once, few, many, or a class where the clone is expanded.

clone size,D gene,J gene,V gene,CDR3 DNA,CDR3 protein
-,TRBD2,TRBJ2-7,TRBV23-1,TGCGCCAGCAGTCAATCGGGACTAGTGAACGAGCAGTACTTC,CASSQSGLVNEQYF
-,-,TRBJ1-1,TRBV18,TGTGCCAGCTCACCACCGAACAGGAACACTGAAGCTTTCTTT,CASSPPNRNTEAFF
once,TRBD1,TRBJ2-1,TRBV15,TGTGCCACCAGCAGAGCCGGGACAGGGACCTACAATGAGCAGTTCTTC,CATSRAGTGTYNEQFF
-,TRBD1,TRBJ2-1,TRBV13,TGTGCCAGCAGCTTAGGTGGACAGGCTAGCAATGAGCAGTTCTTC,CASSLGGQASNEQFF
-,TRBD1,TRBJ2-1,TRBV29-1,TGCAGCGTTGTAACAGGGGGTTTATACAATGAGCAGTTCTTC,CSVVTGGLYNEQFF
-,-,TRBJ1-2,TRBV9,TGTGCCAGCAACGGTGTTCGGGGTGGCTATGGCTACACCTTC,CASNGVRGGYGYTF
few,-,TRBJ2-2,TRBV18,TGTGCCAGCTCACCAGCGGCAGTGAACACCGGGGAGCTGTTTTTT,CASSPAAVNTGELFF
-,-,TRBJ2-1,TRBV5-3,TGTGCCAGAAGCTGGGAGACACAAGATACGAATGAGCAGTTCTTC,CARSWETQDTNEQFF
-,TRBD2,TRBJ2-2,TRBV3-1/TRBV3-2,TGTGCCAGCAGCCAAAATTCGTGGGACTACAACACCGGGGAGCTGTTTTTT,CASSQNSWDYNTGELFF
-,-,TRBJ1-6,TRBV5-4,TGTGCCAGCAGCTTTCGACGGGATAATTCACCCCTCCACTTT,CASSFRRDNSPLHF
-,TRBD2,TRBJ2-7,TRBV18,TGTGCCAGCTCACCACCGTCACTAGCGGGAAACGAGCAGTACTTC,CASSPPSLAGNEQYF
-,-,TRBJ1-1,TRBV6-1,TGTGCCAGTCGGGACTGGAGGTTGAACACTGAAGCTTTCTTT,CASRDWRLNTEAFF
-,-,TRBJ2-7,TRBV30,TGTGCCTGGAGTGTTTTTAACGAGCAGTACTTC,CAWSVFNEQYF
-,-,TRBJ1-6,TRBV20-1,TGCAGTGCTAGTCGCTCATATCCCCGGGGAAATTCACCCCTCCACTTT,CSASRSYPRGNSPLHF
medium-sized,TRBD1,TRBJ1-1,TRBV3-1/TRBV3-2,TGTGCCAGCAGCCAGTACTTGACAGGGATGAACACTGAAGCTTTCTTT,CASSQYLTGMNTEAFF
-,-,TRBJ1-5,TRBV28,TGTGCCAGCAGTCCCCCCGGGGGGTGGCAGCCCCAGCATTTT,CASSPPGGWQPQHF
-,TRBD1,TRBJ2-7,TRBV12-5,TGTGCTAGTGGTTGGGGACAGGGAGTATTGCAGGAGCAGTACTTC,CASGWGQGVLQEQYF
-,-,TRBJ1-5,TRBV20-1,TGCAGTGCTAGTAGAACAGATAGCAATCAGCCCCAGCATTTT,CSASRTDSNQPQHF
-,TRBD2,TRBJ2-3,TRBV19,TGTGCCAGTAGTAGGGACTACACAGATACGCAGTATTTT,CASSRDYTDTQYF
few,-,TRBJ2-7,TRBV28,TGTGCCAGCAGTTCAGGAGGGGGGGTCTTAGAGTACGAGCAGTACTTC,CASSSGGGVLEYEQYF
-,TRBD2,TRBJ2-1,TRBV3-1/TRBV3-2,TGTGCCAGCAGCCCAACGGGACTAGCGGCGTTCAATGAGCAGTTCTTC,CASSPTGLAAFNEQFF
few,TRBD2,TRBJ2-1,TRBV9,TGTGCCAGCAGCGTAAGGGACGGGAGGGCCATCAGTGAGCAGTTCTTC,CASSVRDGRAISEQFF
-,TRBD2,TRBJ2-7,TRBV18,TGTGCCAGCTCACCCGGGACTAGCGGGAGGTACGAGCAGTACTTC,CASSPGTSGRYEQYF
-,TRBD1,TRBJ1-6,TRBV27,TGTGCCAGCAGTCAAAGGGGACAGAGCAATTCACCCCTCCACTTT,CASSQRGQSNSPLHF
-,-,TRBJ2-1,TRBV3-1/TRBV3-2,TGTGCCAGCAGCCAAGGTGGCGGAACCTACAATGAGCAGTTCTTC,CASSQGGGTYNEQFF
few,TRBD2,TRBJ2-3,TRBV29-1,TGCAGCGCTGGAAAGCGGGGTAGCACAGATACGCAGTATTTT,CSAGKRGSTDTQYF
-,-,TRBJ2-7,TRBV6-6,TGTGCCAGCAGTTACGCGGTTGGGGGCGCCTACGAGCAGTACTTC,CASSYAVGGAYEQYF
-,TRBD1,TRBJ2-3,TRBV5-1,TGCGCCAGCAGCTTGAGACAGGGACCGTCAGATACGCAGTATTTT,CASSLRQGPSDTQYF
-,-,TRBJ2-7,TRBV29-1,TGCAGCGTCGTCACAGGGAGCTCCTACGAGCAGTACTTC,CSVVTGSSYEQYF
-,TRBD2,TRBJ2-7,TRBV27,TGTGCCAGCAGTCGGCCGGGACTAGCGGACGAGCAGTACTTC,CASSRPGLADEQYF
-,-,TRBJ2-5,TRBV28,TGTGCCAGCAGTTTAGCCAGCGTCAAAGAGACCCAGTACTTC,CASSLASVKETQYF
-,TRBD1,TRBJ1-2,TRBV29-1,TGCAGCGTTGAAGGGGGATGGGGGACAGGGAACTATGGCTACACCTTC,CSVEGGWGTGNYGYTF
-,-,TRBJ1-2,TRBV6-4,TGTGCCAGCAGTGACTCGAGGAAGGGACACGGCTACACCTTC,CASSDSRKGHGYTF
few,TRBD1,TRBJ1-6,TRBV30,TGTGCCTGGAGTAGGGGACAGCTTTATTCACCCCTCCACTTT,CAWSRGQLYSPLHF
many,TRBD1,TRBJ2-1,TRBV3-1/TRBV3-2,TGTGCCAGCAGCCAGAGGGACAGGGTTTTAGGGGAGCAGTTCTTC,CASSQRDRVLGEQFF
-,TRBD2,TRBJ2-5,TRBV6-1,TGTGCCAGCAGTGAAGCAGCGCTAGCGGGGGGAGAGACCCAGTACTTC,CASSEAALAGGETQYF
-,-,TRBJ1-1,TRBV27,TGTGCCAGCAGCAATTCCGGGGAATGGGGCACTGAAGCTTTCTTT,CASSNSGEWGTEAFF
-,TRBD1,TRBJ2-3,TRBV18,TGTGCCAGCTCACCCGACCGACAGGGATCAGATACGCAGTATTTT,CASSPDRQGSDTQYF
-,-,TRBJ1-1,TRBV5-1,TGCGCCAGCAGCAAAAACCAGGGAGGCACTGAAGCTTTCTTT,CASSKNQGGTEAFF
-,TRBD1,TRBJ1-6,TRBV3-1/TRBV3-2,TGTGCCAGCAGCCAAGATCGGGCAGGGGGGAGCTCACCCCTCCACTTT,CASSQDRAGGSSPLHF
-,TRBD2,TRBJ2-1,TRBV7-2,TGTGCCAGCAGTAAAAGGAGGAGCGGGGGCGAATCCTACAATGAGCAGTTCTTC,CASSKRRSGGESYNEQFF
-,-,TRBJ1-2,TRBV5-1,TGCGCCAGCAGCTTGGATGCGGACTATGGCTACACCTTC,CASSLDADYGYTF
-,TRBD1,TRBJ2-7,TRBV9,TGTGCCAGCAGCCGTAGGGGGGACAGGGCGAGCTCCTACGAGCAGTACTTC,CASSRRGDRASSYEQYF